The 17 T cell receptor beta chains below were found in one sample sequenced in a study of long-term antiretroviral therapy in people with HIV (dated by TCRdb to 2021 to 2024). The immunoSEQ hsTCRB v3.0 assay was used at survey level resolution to sequence the TRB variable region. As stored in TCRdb, this immuneACCESS dataset retains in-frame rearrangements with V and J assigned. A fraction of the clones does not appear; measured against another copy, unresolved V genes explain less than half of the discrepancy, and the remainder lacks a known reason. Present in this sample are nearly 20,000 clones, roughly 78% of which were seen just once. Roughly a tenth of the sample is taken by the ten largest. The sample here was unsorted PBMCs, taken 0.2 years after starting antiretroviral therapy. Receptors were obtained from a middle-aged woman with HIV.

The chain uses TRBV6-1 and TRBJ2-7; 9 nucleotides agree with TRBD1. CDR3 length equals 15 residues. V was pared by 2 bases and J by 4 bases, with 6 bases of the junction left unmatched. Germline V gene lookup returns CDR1 MNHNS and CDR2 SASEGT. The CDR3 sequence is CASSERDRVWYEQYF. In nucleotides, the CDR3 is TGTGCCAGCAGTGAAAGGGACAGGGTATGGTACGAGCAGTACTTC.

This clone was counted between two and nine times. The CDR3 loop reads CSARDLREQFF. The CDR3 bases are TGCAGTGCTAGAGATCTACGTGAGCAGTTCTTC. This chain links TRBV20-1 with TRBJ2-1; no firm D call. This CDR3 spans 11 amino acids. Trimming took 0 bases from V and 9 from J, leaving 6 bases between them. From germline, CDR1 is DFQATT and CDR2 SNEGSKA (reference sequence).

The V gene is TRBV27, the J gene TRBJ2-1, with unresolved D. CDR3 length equals 16 residues. V lost 4 bases and J lost 0, with 13 bases in between. CDR1 and CDR2 from the germline V gene are MNHEY and SMNVEV (reference sequence). The CDR3 protein is CASSSAPLSSYNEQFF. Here the CDR3 DNA reads TGTGCCAGCAGTTCCGCCCCCTTGAGCTCCTACAATGAGCAGTTCTTC.

This chain connects TRBV7-2 to TRBJ2-2, with 7 bases matching TRBD2. Trimming at V came to 5 bases and at J to 7 bases, leaving 7 bases not matched to a gene. This CDR3 has 14 residues. In germline, CDR1 is SGHTA, CDR2 FQGNSA. The CDR3 sequence: CASSPGWEGGELFF. The CDR3 nucleotides are TGTGCCAGCAGCCCCGGGTGGGAGGGCGGGGAGCTGTTTTTT.

The chain combines TRBV25-1 with TRBJ1-4, with unresolved D. Germline V lookup: CDR1 MGHDK, CDR2 SYGVNS. This CDR3 has 16 amino acids. V was shortened by 0 bases and J by 0 bases, with 8 bases between the two germline ends. The CDR3 DNA is TGTGCCAGCAGTGAATATATCGGATCAACTAATGAAAAACTGTTTTTT. It codes for CASSEYIGSTNEKLFF.

This sequence joins TRBV6-1 and TRBJ2-7; D is possibly TRBD2 (5 bases). Germline V lookup: CDR1 MNHNS, CDR2 SASEGT. The CDR3 runs to 18 residues. V dropped 2 bases and J dropped 4 bases, with 24 bases sitting between them. CDR3 in DNA: TGTGCCAGCAGTGAAAAAACCGCCTTAGGACTGGCAATATACGAGCAGTACTTC. This sequence encodes CASSEKTALGLAIYEQYF.

The CDR3 region has the DNA TGTGCCAGCAGTCCGGGACTCCTCAATGAAAAACTGTTTTTT. This gives the protein CASSPGLLNEKLFF. This chain connects TRBV6-5 to TRBJ1-4, with D possibly TRBD1 on 5 matching bases. The CDR3 sequence is 14 residues long. CDR1 and CDR2 (germline): MNHEY, SVGAGI. Trimming cost V 5 bases and J 5 bases, with 12 bases left between them.

This rearrangement joins TRBV2 to TRBJ1-1; D may be TRBD1 (6 bases). Germline V CDR1 and CDR2: SNHLY, FYNNEI. The CDR3 covers 15 residues. V lost 4 bases and J lost 5, with 17 bases in between. The CDR3 sequence is CASSGRGAVGTEAFF. The CDR3 nucleotides read TGTGCCAGCAGTGGGCGGGGGGCAGTCGGAACTGAAGCTTTCTTT.

This clone was counted between two and nine times. The chain has TRBV7-7 and TRBJ2-1, with 14 nucleotides matching TRBD2. V shed 1 base and J 8 bases; nucleotides not matched to a gene: 4. The germline gives CDR1 SSHAT, CDR2 FNYEAQ (reference sequence). The CDR3 extends over 16 amino acids. CDR3 sequence reads: CASSLEGLAGEDEQFF. CDR3 DNA sequence: TGTGCCAGCAGCTTAGAGGGACTAGCGGGAGAGGATGAGCAGTTCTTC.

The rearrangement links TRBV4-3 to TRBJ2-2; possibly TRBD1 for D (5 bases). Deletions cut 0 bases from V and 3 bases from J, with 11 bases between. The CDR3 covers 16 residues. Looked up from germline, CDR1 is LGHNA and CDR2 is YSLEER. CDR3: CASSQDRQGYTGELFF. The CDR3 nucleotides are TGCGCCAGCAGCCAAGATAGGCAGGGTTACACCGGGGAGCTGTTTTTT.

This chain uses TRBV5-4 with TRBJ2-7; D ambiguous. With 2 bases removed from V and 6 bases from J, the gap between germline ends came to 12 bases. This CDR3 spans 13 amino acids. Germline assignment: CDR1 SGHNT and CDR2 YYREEE (reference sequence). CDR3 in DNA: TGTGCCAGCAGCTTCTCACAGTCGGTCGAGCAGTACTTC. The encoded protein is CASSFSQSVEQYF.

The V gene is TRBV6-5, the J gene TRBJ1-1; no reliable D call. Trimming took 6 bases from V and 0 from J, leaving 8 bases between them. Per germline, CDR1 MNHEY and CDR2 SVGAGI. The CDR3 is 13 residues long. The CDR3: CASRRTLNTEAFF. The CDR3 DNA sequence: TGTGCCAGCAGGCGCACCTTGAACACTGAAGCTTTCTTT.

The chain joins TRBV25-1 to TRBJ2-3; D unclear. CDR3 length: 13 residues. Germline values: CDR1 MGHDK, CDR2 SYGVNS. V dropped 3 bases and J dropped 5 bases, with 9 bases sitting between them. The CDR3 region has the DNA TGTGCCAGCAGTGATCGGAGAGGAGATACGCAGTATTTT. Translation: CASSDRRGDTQYF.

The chain employs TRBV12-1 and TRBJ2-5; the table calls TRBD2, which could not be checked here. TRBV12-1 is labeled a pseudogene. This CDR3 spans 20 amino acids. The DNA of the CDR3 is TGTGCCAGCATCCCCGGGAGACAGGGAAGACTAGCGGGGGGAAAAGAGACCCAGTACTTC. Its protein is CASIPGRQGRLAGGKETQYF.

The rearrangement joins TRBV7-8 to TRBJ2-7; 7 bases line up with TRBD1. Germline V gene sequence: CDR1 SGHVS, CDR2 FQNEAQ. CDR3 length equals 15 residues. V was pared by 8 bases and J by 2 bases, with 12 bases of the junction left unmatched. The CDR3 sequence is CASSHWRTGAYEQYF. DNA of the CDR3: TGTGCCAGCTCACACTGGAGGACAGGAGCCTACGAGCAGTACTTC. Full variable domain (rest looked up from reference TRBV7-8 and TRBJ2-7): GAGVSQSPRYKVAKRGQDVALRCDPISGHVSLFWYQQALGQGPEFLTYFQNEAQLDKSGLPSDRFFAERPEGSVSTLKIQRTQQEDSAVYLCASSHWRTGAYEQYFGPGTRLTVT.

The chain carries TRBV14 and TRBJ1-4; tentative D call: TRBD1 (6 bases). The length of the CDR3 is 17 residues. Germline V gives CDR1 SGHDN, CDR2 FVKESK. Trimming stripped 4 bases from V and 1 base from J, with 16 bases between. CDR3: CASSRLQGLGTNEKLFF. CDR3 bases: TGTGCCAGCAGCCGCTTACAGGGCCTGGGAACTAATGAAAAACTGTTTTTT.

The chain uses TRBV30 and TRBJ2-2; 8 positions match TRBD1. The CDR3 covers 14 residues. Germline lookup yields CDR1 GTSNPN and CDR2 SVGIG (reference sequence). V was clipped by 4 bases and J by 3 bases; unmatched bases: 4. This CDR3 reads CAWTDRGYTGELFF. CDR3 in DNA: TGTGCCTGGACCGACAGGGGATACACCGGGGAGCTGTTTTTT.